These 16 T cell receptor beta chains share one sample of origin, sequenced in a study of blood T cell repertoires in COVID-19 (dated by TCRdb to 2020 to 2021). Receptor amplification or capture employed the immunoSEQ multiplex PCR assay. Here the immuneACCESS table is served through TCRdb, limited to in-frame sequences with V and J called. Missing clones are a known gap in these copies; in checked studies unresolved V genes cover under half, and the rest lacks a known reason. The sample contains about 69,000 clones, 85% of them found a single time. 2.5% to 3.5% of the sample comes from the top ten. Sequenced material: peripheral blood. Receptor source: a man at least 80 years old with acute or convalescent COVID-19.

The chain carries TRBV6-2 or TRBV6-3 and TRBJ2-1; 12 bases match TRBD2. The germline gives CDR1 MNHEY, CDR2 SVGEGT. This CDR3 contains 15 residues. Trimming took 5 bases from V and 9 from J; bases not matched to a gene: 8. Here the CDR3 reads CASSLAGGAQFEQFF. CDR3 in DNA: TGTGCCAGCAGTCTAGCGGGAGGGGCCCAGTTTGAGCAGTTCTTC.

This sequence joins TRBV10-3 and TRBJ2-7; D is possibly TRBD1 (5 bases). Trimming shortened V by 11 bases and J by 0 bases, and 11 bases separated the two germline ends. CDR1 is ENHRY, CDR2 SYGVKD, per germline. The CDR3 is 12 residues long. The CDR3 loop is CASRQLSYEQYF. The CDR3 DNA is TGTGCCTCCAGACAGCTCTCCTACGAGCAGTACTTC.

The chain recombines TRBV7-9 with TRBJ2-1; 8 nucleotides line up with TRBD2. V was pared by 3 bases and J by 7 bases, with 5 bases of the junction left unmatched. The CDR3 length is 14 residues. The germline gives CDR1 SEHNR, CDR2 FQNEAQ (reference sequence). CDR3 sequence: CASSLTGTSNEQFF. DNA for the CDR3: TGTGCCAGCAGCTTGACCGGGACTAGTAATGAGCAGTTCTTC. The full variable domain, its missing parts supplied by reference TRBV7-9 and TRBJ2-1, is DTGVSQNPRHKITKRGQNVTFRCDPISEHNRLYWYRQTLGQGPEFLTYFQNEAQLEKSRLLSDRFSAERPKGSFSTLEIQRTEQGDSAMYLCASSLTGTSNEQFFGPGTRLTVL.

This chain links TRBV12-2 with TRBJ1-1; the table's D call TRBD1 went unverified against the DNA. TRBV12-2 corresponds to a pseudogene. This CDR3 has 15 amino acids. The CDR3 DNA is TGTGCAAGTCGCTTCAACGGACAGGGGATGTTGAAAGCTTTCTTT. The encoded protein is CASRFNGQGMLKAFF.

The chain joins TRBV7-9 to TRBJ1-6, with TRBD1 identical over 9 bases. With V trimmed by 4 bases and J by 6 bases, 1 base remained unmatched. The V gene's germline CDR1 is SEHNR and CDR2 FQNEAQ (reference sequence). The CDR3 covers 14 residues. In DNA, the CDR3 is TGTGCCAGCAGCTCGACAGGGGGTAATTCACCCCTCCACTTT. It encodes CASSSTGGNSPLHF.

The chain links TRBV7-2 to TRBJ2-5; D is undetermined. Germline V gene data show CDR1 as SGHTA and CDR2 as FQGNSA. Trimming removed 4 bases at V and 5 bases at J, with 8 bases between. CDR3 size: 12 residues. CDR3 bases: TGTGCCAGCAGCTCCCTAGGCGAGACCCAGTACTTC. As protein: CASSSLGETQYF. Supplemented by reference TRBV7-2 and TRBJ2-5, the full variable domain reads GAGVSQSPSNKVTEKGKDVELRCDPISGHTALYWYRQSLGQGLEFLIYFQGNSAPDKSGLPSDRFSAERTGGSVSTLTIQRTQQEDSAVYLCASSSLGETQYFGPGTRLLVL.

The chain uses TRBV3-1 (or the pseudogene TRBV3-2) and TRBJ2-3; tentative D call: TRBD2 (5 bases). The germline CDR1 and CDR2 sequences are LGHDT and YNNKEL (reference sequence). The V end was cut by 4 bases, the J end by 2 bases, with 10 bases between. This CDR3 has 14 residues. The CDR3 DNA reads as TGTGCCAGCAGCCTTTACGGGAACACAGATACGCAGTATTTT. It specifies CASSLYGNTDTQYF.

V and J are TRBV6-6 and TRBJ2-7; perhaps TRBD1 as D (6 bases). V shed 2 bases and J shed 0 bases, with 8 bases lying between them. Germline V gene lookup returns CDR1 MNHNY and CDR2 SVGAGI (reference sequence). This CDR3 spans 14 amino acids. CDR3 sequence reads: CASSYDRLSYEQYF. CDR3 coding DNA: TGTGCCAGCAGTTACGACAGGCTCTCCTACGAGCAGTACTTC.

The J gene is TRBJ2-3, the V gene TRBV9, with TRBD2 matching over 9 bases. CDR3 size: 16 residues. The ends lost 0 bases at V and 5 bases at J; junction bases unmatched: 7. CDR1 is SGDLS and CDR2 is YYNGEE in the germline V gene. CDR3 sequence reads: CASSVEAGGRGDTQYF. The CDR3 DNA is TGTGCCAGCAGCGTAGAGGCGGGAGGGCGCGGAGATACGCAGTATTTT.

The chain has TRBV3-1 (or the pseudogene TRBV3-2) and TRBJ2-3; D unresolved. This CDR3 has 16 residues. Trimming stripped 1 base from V and 6 bases from J, with 17 bases between. Germline CDR1 reads LGHDT; CDR2 reads YNNKEL (reference sequence). CDR3 coding DNA: TGTGCCAGCAGCCAAGTTATCCTAGGCTTACTGGATACGCAGTATTTT. It translates to CASSQVILGLLDTQYF.

The rearrangement uses TRBV7-2 and TRBJ2-7; D is uncertain. V dropped 3 bases and J dropped 3 bases, with 12 bases sitting between them. Germline assignment: CDR1 SGHTA and CDR2 FQGNSA. The CDR3 length is 14 residues. Here the CDR3 reads CASSFTETFYEQYF. In DNA form, the CDR3 reads TGTGCCAGCAGCTTTACCGAGACATTCTACGAGCAGTACTTC.

J is TRBJ1-5 and V is TRBV6-5; D might be TRBD1 (5 bases). Between the trimmed V and J ends, which lost 8 bases and 6 bases, there was a span of 11 bases. This CDR3 has 12 amino acids. Germline CDR1 and CDR2: MNHEY and SVGAGI. CDR3 sequence reads: CASGTGSQPQHF. For the CDR3, the DNA is TGTGCCAGCGGGACCGGGAGTCAGCCCCAGCATTTT.

The rearrangement joins TRBV5-1 to TRBJ2-3; D is possibly TRBD2 (6 bases). CDR1 and CDR2 (germline): SGHRS, YFSETQ. There are 14 residues in the CDR3. Trimming cost V 2 bases and J 14 bases, with 21 bases left between them. For the CDR3, the DNA is TGCGCCAGCAGCTTCGATACTCGGGACTCCCGTTTGTATTTT. Encoded protein: CASSFDTRDSRLYF.

CDR3 sequence: CASSIASSGANVLTF. Written as DNA, the CDR3 is TGTGCCAGTAGTATAGCTAGTAGTGGGGCCAACGTCCTGACTTTC. The rearrangement links TRBV19 to TRBJ2-6; no definite D call. From germline, CDR1 is LNHDA and CDR2 SQIVND (reference sequence). This CDR3 spans 15 amino acids. Trimming cost V 1 base and J 3 bases, with 7 bases left between them.

The rearrangement links TRBV5-1 to TRBJ2-2; D possibly corresponds to TRBD1 (5 bases). The ends were cut back, 3 bases at V and 0 bases at J, with 15 bases in the middle. Germline V gene data show CDR1 as SGHRS and CDR2 as YFSETQ. The length of the CDR3 is 17 residues. CDR3 sequence (DNA): TGCGCCAGCAGCTCGATCAGACAGAGCTCGAACACCGGGGAGCTGTTTTTT. This gives the protein CASSSIRQSSNTGELFF.

Details on this clone: The same CDR3 also results from other DNA sequences found in this sample. This chain uses TRBV11-2 with TRBJ1-1; unclear D gene. Germline CDR1 reads SGHAT; CDR2 reads FQNNGV. V shed 4 bases and J shed 1 base, with 7 bases lying between them. This CDR3 comprises 13 residues. The CDR3 here is CASSSQENTEAFF. The CDR3 DNA follows: TGTGCCAGCAGCTCCCAGGAGAACACTGAAGCTTTCTTT. The whole variable domain, remainder taken from reference TRBV11-2 and TRBJ1-1, is EAGVAQSPRYKIIEKRQSVAFWCNPISGHATLYWYQQILGQGPKLLIQFQNNGVVDDSQLPKDRFSAERLKGVDSTLKIQPAKLEDSAVYLCASSSQENTEAFFGQGTRLTVV.